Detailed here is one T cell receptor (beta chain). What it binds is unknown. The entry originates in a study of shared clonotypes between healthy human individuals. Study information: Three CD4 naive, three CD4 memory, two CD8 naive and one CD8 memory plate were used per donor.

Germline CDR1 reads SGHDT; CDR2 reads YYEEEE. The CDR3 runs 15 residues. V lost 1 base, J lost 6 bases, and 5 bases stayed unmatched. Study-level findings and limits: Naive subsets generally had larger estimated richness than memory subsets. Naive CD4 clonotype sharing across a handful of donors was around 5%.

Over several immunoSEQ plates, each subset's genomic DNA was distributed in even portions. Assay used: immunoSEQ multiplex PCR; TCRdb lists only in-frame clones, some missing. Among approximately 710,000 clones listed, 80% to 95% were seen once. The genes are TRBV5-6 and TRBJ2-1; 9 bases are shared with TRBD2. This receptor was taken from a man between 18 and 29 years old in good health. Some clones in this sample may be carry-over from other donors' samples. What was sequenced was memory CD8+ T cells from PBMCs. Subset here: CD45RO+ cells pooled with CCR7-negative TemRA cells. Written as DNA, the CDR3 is TGTGCCAGCAGCTTGTATGGACTAGCGTTCAATGAGCAGTTCTTC. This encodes CASSLYGLAFNEQFF.